The 28 T cell receptor beta chains listed next were all sequenced from one sample in a study of shared clonotypes between healthy human individuals. As defined, naive CD8 cells were CD45RO-negative and positively selected for CCR7, with terminally differentiated effector memory CD45RA+ cells excluded. Produced via immunoSEQ multiplex PCR; TCRdb's table is partial and in-frame only. The data hold under 2,000,000 clones, with roughly 94% observed a single time. Sequenced sample: naive CD8+ T cells sorted from blood. These receptor sequences come from a man aged 18 to 35 in good health.

The chain has TRBV10-3 and TRBJ2-7; 9 bases fit TRBD1. CDR1 ENHRY and CDR2 SYGVKD come from the germline V gene. V lost 3 bases, J lost 2 bases, and 8 bases stayed unmatched. The CDR3 totals 16 residues. The CDR3 DNA reads as TGTGCCATCAGTGAAGCGGTGACAGGGGGGGCCTACGAGCAGTACTTC. It yields the protein CAISEAVTGGAYEQYF.

This sequence joins TRBV7-9 and TRBJ2-3; D is perhaps TRBD2 (6 bases). Trimming pared 8 bases from V and 3 bases from J, leaving 15 bases between. Germline assignment: CDR1 SEHNR and CDR2 FQNEAQ (reference sequence). The CDR3 has 14 residues. The CDR3 is CASLREVGTDTQYF. The CDR3 DNA reads as TGTGCCAGCCTCAGGGAGGTCGGGACAGATACGCAGTATTTT.

This clone was found a few times. The rearrangement joins TRBV29-1 to TRBJ1-2, with D tentatively TRBD1 (6 bases). Per germline, CDR1 SQVTM and CDR2 ANQGSEA. The CDR3 length is 13 residues. V shed 5 bases and J shed 0 bases, with 10 bases lying between them. CDR3 amino acids: CSVNTGTNYGYTF. The CDR3 DNA sequence: TGCAGCGTTAACACAGGGACTAACTATGGCTACACCTTC. The full variable domain, rest sourced from reference TRBV29-1 and TRBJ1-2, is SAVISQKPSRDICQRGTSLTIQCQVDSQVTMMFWYRQQPGQSLTLIATANQGSEATYESGFVIDKFPISRPNLTFSTLTVSNMSPEDSSIYLCSVNTGTNYGYTFGSGTRLTVV.

V gene TRBV29-1 combines with J gene TRBJ2-7, with D hard to call. The CDR3 has 13 amino acids. Looked up from germline, CDR1 is SQVTM and CDR2 is ANQGSEA. V lost 5 bases and J 6 bases, leaving 17 bases between the germline ends. Here the CDR3 DNA reads TGCAGCGTTCACCTCGGGCCTCCCCCCGAGCAGTACTTC. This encodes CSVHLGPPPEQYF.

A remark on this clone: The same CDR3 is also encoded by other DNA sequences in this sample. V is TRBV7-9 and J is TRBJ2-1; D gene unclear. Germline assignment: CDR1 SEHNR and CDR2 FQNEAQ (reference sequence). V lost 0 bases to trimming and J lost 2 bases, with 11 bases between them. This CDR3 has 16 amino acids. The CDR3 bases are TGTGCCAGCAGCTTAGCGCGCGGCCTACCCTACAATGAGCAGTTCTTC. The encoded protein is CASSLARGLPYNEQFF.

This sequence joins TRBV4-1 and TRBJ1-3; D uncertain. The length of the CDR3 is 15 residues. Deletions cut 1 base from V and 1 base from J, with 8 bases between. CDR1 is MGHRA, CDR2 YSYEKL, per germline. The CDR3 DNA is TGCGCCAGCAGCCAAGTTAGAGTTTCTGGAAACACCATATATTTT. Its protein is CASSQVRVSGNTIYF.

The chain joins TRBV7-9 to TRBJ2-6; D gene unclear. V lost 3 bases and J lost 0, with 3 bases in between. The CDR3 spans 14 residues. CDR1 is SEHNR, CDR2 FQNEAQ, per germline (reference sequence). CDR3 nucleotide sequence: TGTGCCAGCAGCTTTGCCTCTGGGGCCAACGTCCTGACTTTC. It translates to CASSFASGANVLTF.

V and J are TRBV4-1 and TRBJ1-3, with unresolved D. Per germline, CDR1 MGHRA and CDR2 YSYEKL. The CDR3 has 15 residues. V lost 1 base to trimming and J lost 0 bases, with 7 bases between them. CDR3 coding DNA: TGCGCCAGCAGCCAAGTCCACAGCTCTGGAAACACCATATATTTT. It yields the protein CASSQVHSSGNTIYF.

The chain uses TRBV5-6 and TRBJ2-7; D is possibly TRBD2 (6 bases). The germline V and J ends were trimmed by 3 bases and 6 bases, with 10 bases remaining between them. The germline V gene encodes CDR1 SGHDT and CDR2 YYEEEE. The CDR3 is 12 amino acids. The CDR3 here is CASSYGTGEQYF. The CDR3 DNA reads TGTGCCAGCAGCTATGGGACTGGCGAGCAGTACTTC.

About this clone itself: Other DNA sequences in this sample translate to the same CDR3. The chain has TRBV27 and TRBJ2-5, with D possibly being TRBD2 (5 bases). There are 14 residues in the CDR3. Trimming left V 3 bases short and J 2 bases short, with 10 bases between. CDR1 and CDR2 (germline): MNHEY, SMNVEV (reference sequence). The CDR3 coding sequence is TGTGCCAGCAGTTTGGTGGGAGCACAAGAGACCCAGTACTTC. It yields the protein CASSLVGAQETQYF.

For the CDR3, the DNA is TGTGCCAGCAGCGGTGATACCGGGACAGTTTCCTACGAGCAGTACTTC. Amino acids: CASSGDTGTVSYEQYF. V and J are TRBV9 and TRBJ2-7; 7 bases agree with TRBD1. With V trimmed by 3 bases and J by 1 base, 10 bases remained unmatched. The CDR3 covers 16 residues. Per the germline V gene, CDR1 is SGDLS and CDR2 is YYNGEE. Looking up the rest from reference TRBV9 and TRBJ2-7 gives the full variable domain: DSGVTQTPKHLITATGQRVTLRCSPRSGDLSVYWYQQSLDQGLQFLIQYYNGEERAKGNILERFSAQQFPDLHSELNLSSLELGDSALYFCASSGDTGTVSYEQYFGPGTRLTVT.

V gene TRBV19 combines with J gene TRBJ2-1; 8 bases align to TRBD1. The V and J ends lost 5 bases and 2 bases, in that order; junction bases with no gene match: 8. Germline lookup yields CDR1 LNHDA and CDR2 SQIVND (reference sequence). The CDR3 runs 16 residues. This CDR3 is CASSDPDRDAYNEQFF. The CDR3 DNA follows: TGTGCCAGTAGTGATCCGGACAGGGACGCCTACAATGAGCAGTTCTTC.

V and J are TRBV4-1 and TRBJ2-5, with D perhaps TRBD1 (5 bases). Germline assignment: CDR1 MGHRA and CDR2 YSYEKL. Trimming cost V 4 bases and J 5 bases, with 11 bases left between them. This CDR3 contains 13 residues. The CDR3 DNA reads as TGCGCCAGCAGCCCGGACAACCGGGAGACCCAGTACTTC. It translates to CASSPDNRETQYF.

The CDR3 sequence: CASSQVFLGGNQPQHF. DNA of the CDR3: TGCGCCAGCAGCCAAGTGTTCCTAGGTGGCAATCAGCCCCAGCATTTT. The chain uses TRBV4-3 and TRBJ1-5; D unclear. There are 16 residues in the CDR3. Germline CDR1 LGHNA, CDR2 YSLEER. Trimming shortened V by 1 base and J by 2 bases, and 12 bases separated the two germline ends.

The J gene is TRBJ2-1, the V gene TRBV5-1, with a tentative D call TRBD2 (5 bases). The CDR3 covers 12 residues. Germline V gives CDR1 SGHRS, CDR2 YFSETQ. The V end was cut by 0 bases, the J end by 12 bases, with 10 bases between. CDR3 coding DNA: TGCGCCAGCAGCTTGGAAGCGGACGGGCAGTTCTTC. This sequence encodes CASSLEADGQFF.

The J gene is TRBJ2-7, the V gene TRBV4-1; 8 nucleotides match TRBD2. V was pared by 6 bases and J by 5 bases, with 9 bases of the junction left unmatched. Germline values: CDR1 MGHRA, CDR2 YSYEKL. The CDR3 extends over 14 amino acids. This CDR3 reads CASRPTTSAHEQYF. For the CDR3, the DNA is TGCGCCAGCAGACCTACGACTAGCGCCCACGAGCAGTACTTC.

The chain couples TRBV5-6 to TRBJ1-1, with D perhaps matching TRBD1 (6 bases). This CDR3 has 15 residues. V lost 2 bases, J lost 0 bases, and 11 bases lay in between. Per the germline V gene, CDR1 is SGHDT and CDR2 is YYEEEE. CDR3 protein: CASSFMGGMNTEAFF. The CDR3 DNA reads as TGTGCCAGCAGCTTCATGGGGGGCATGAACACTGAAGCTTTCTTT. Filled out from reference TRBV5-6 and TRBJ1-1, the complete variable domain reads DAGVTQSPTHLIKTRGQQVTLRCSPKSGHDTVSWYQQALGQGPQFIFQYYEEEERQRGNFPDRFSGHQFPNYSSELNVNALLLGDSALYLCASSFMGGMNTEAFFGQGTRLTVV.

This chain links TRBV6-1 with TRBJ2-7, with D perhaps given as TRBD1 or TRBD2 (6 bases each). This CDR3 is 14 amino acids long. Germline CDR1 is MNHNS and CDR2 is SASEGT. Trimming pared 1 base from V and 2 bases from J, leaving 9 bases between. CDR3 nucleotide sequence: TGTGCCAGCAGTGAAGAAGGGGGGCCCTACGAGCAGTACTTC. Its translation is CASSEEGGPYEQYF.

The chain couples TRBV10-2 to TRBJ2-3, with 9 bases fitting TRBD2. J lost 4 bases, V lost 8 bases, and 4 bases had no gene match. The CDR3 totals 13 residues. The germline V gene has CDR1 WSHSY and CDR2 SAAADI. Written as DNA, the CDR3 is TGCGCCAGCGCTAGCGGGGACGCAGATACGCAGTATTTT. It translates to CASASGDADTQYF.

The chain links TRBV6-6 to TRBJ1-4; D is undetermined. CDR1 and CDR2 from the germline V gene are MNHNY and SVGAGI (reference sequence). This CDR3 region has 14 residues. V shed 6 bases and J shed 2 bases, with 10 bases lying between them. CDR3 sequence reads: CASSPVSTNEKLFF. CDR3 DNA sequence: TGTGCCAGCAGCCCCGTTAGCACTAATGAAAAACTGTTTTTT.

The chain combines TRBV10-1 with TRBJ2-1, with 10 bases fitting TRBD2. The CDR3 is 14 amino acids. Germline V gene data show CDR1 as WNHNN and CDR2 as SYGVQD (reference sequence). With 3 bases clipped from V and 4 bases from J, the junction kept 0 bases outside the gene matches. CDR3 sequence reads: CASSEAGGYNEQFF. CDR3 nucleotide sequence: TGCGCCAGCAGTGAAGCGGGAGGGTACAATGAGCAGTTCTTC.

The V and J genes are TRBV7-8 and TRBJ2-5; 7 bases fit TRBD2. CDR3 length equals 15 residues. The V gene's germline CDR1 is SGHVS and CDR2 FQNEAQ. Trimming cost V 4 bases and J 5 bases; bases outside gene matches: 10. The CDR3 coding sequence is TGTGCCAGCAGCTACGGAACTAGCGCCCCGGAGACCCAGTACTTC. Residues: CASSYGTSAPETQYF. The entire variable domain, with the rest obtained from reference TRBV7-8 and TRBJ2-5, is as follows: GAGVSQSPRYKVAKRGQDVALRCDPISGHVSLFWYQQALGQGPEFLTYFQNEAQLDKSGLPSDRFFAERPEGSVSTLKIQRTQQEDSAVYLCASSYGTSAPETQYFGPGTRLLVL.

V and J are TRBV27 and TRBJ2-7; TRBD2 aligns across 11 bases. Trimming took 6 bases from V and 1 from J; bases not matched to a gene: 8. Germline-derived CDR1 and CDR2 are MNHEY and SMNVEV (reference sequence). The CDR3 has 16 residues. CDR3 sequence (DNA): TGTGCCAGCAGCCCGGAACTAGCGGGAGCGTCCTACGAGCAGTACTTC. It specifies CASSPELAGASYEQYF.

The rearrangement joins TRBV9 to TRBJ2-3; 8 bases line up with TRBD2. This CDR3 has 15 amino acids. V shed 3 bases, J shed 5 bases, and the junction held 8 bases outside the gene matches. Germline values: CDR1 SGDLS, CDR2 YYNGEE. The CDR3 here is CASSDGAGVGDTQYF. The CDR3 region has the DNA TGTGCCAGCAGCGACGGAGCGGGAGTGGGAGATACGCAGTATTTT.

The chain links TRBV27 to TRBJ2-2, with D maybe TRBD2 (6 bases). CDR1 is MNHEY, CDR2 SMNVEV, per germline (reference sequence). The CDR3 covers 17 residues. Deletions cut 9 bases from V and 2 bases from J, with 22 bases between. CDR3 region: CASASVGTSKNTGELFF. The CDR3 region has the DNA TGTGCCAGTGCCTCAGTTGGAACTAGCAAAAACACCGGGGAGCTGTTTTTT.

This clone was seen only once. The J gene is TRBJ1-1, the V gene TRBV27; no firm D call. Deletions cut 4 bases from V and 7 bases from J, with 13 bases between. The CDR3 totals 13 residues. Germline V gives CDR1 MNHEY, CDR2 SMNVEV (reference sequence). CDR3 residues: CASSSTKWGEAFF. CDR3 coding DNA: TGTGCCAGCAGTTCTACTAAATGGGGTGAAGCTTTCTTT.

The V gene is TRBV11-3, the J gene TRBJ2-1; 11 bases are a match to TRBD2. The CDR3 sequence is 15 residues long. With V trimmed by 5 bases and J by 4 bases, 4 bases remained unmatched. The germline V gene encodes CDR1 SGHNT and CDR2 YENEEA. CDR3 coding DNA: TGTGCCAGCAGCCCGCGGACTAGCGGGTACAATGAGCAGTTCTTC. Translated: CASSPRTSGYNEQFF.

This chain links TRBV19 with TRBJ2-5; the match to TRBD1 covers 8 bases. The CDR3 length is 14 residues. Germline assignment: CDR1 LNHDA and CDR2 SQIVND (reference sequence). Losses at the gene ends were 4 bases for V and 2 bases for J; bases not matched to a gene: 3. This chain's CDR3 is CASSTDREQETQYF. As DNA, the CDR3 is TGTGCCAGTAGTACGGACAGGGAACAAGAGACCCAGTACTTC. The full variable domain, with the rest looked up from reference TRBV19 and TRBJ2-5, is DGGITQSPKYLFRKEGQNVTLSCEQNLNHDAMYWYRQDPGQGLRLIYYSQIVNDFQKGDIAEGYSVSREKKESFPLTVTSAQKNPTAFYLCASSTDREQETQYFGPGTRLLVL.